These 30 T cell receptor beta chains came from one sample sequenced in a study of cytomegalovirus exposure and HLA in healthy donors. A multiplex PCR was run with 60 Vbeta primers and 13 Jbeta primers. The data were produced by immunoSEQ multiplex PCR, yet TCRdb's version contains in-frame clones alone and is incomplete. This table holds 150,000 to 200,000 clones, roughly nine tenths found once. The sequenced sample was PBMCs. Receptor source: a girl under two years old in good health and CMV-seronegative.

J is TRBJ2-4 and V is TRBV11-2; TRBD2 matches 7 bases. Germline V gives CDR1 SGHAT, CDR2 FQNNGV. Trimming took 0 bases from V and 15 from J; bases not matched to a gene: 8. The CDR3 is made up of 13 amino acids. This CDR3 is CASSLEVTSVGYF. The CDR3, as DNA: TGTGCCAGCAGCTTAGAGGTTACTAGCGTAGGGTACTTC.

The V and J genes are TRBV11-3 and TRBJ2-1; D is perhaps TRBD2 (6 bases). Germline CDR1 reads SGHNT; CDR2 reads YENEEA. The CDR3 extends over 17 amino acids. The V gene lost 2 bases and the J gene lost 5 bases, with 19 bases spanning the gap. CDR3 loop: CASSLTRVSGVNNEQFF. The CDR3 nucleotides are TGTGCCAGCAGCTTAACCAGGGTTTCGGGAGTGAACAATGAGCAGTTCTTC.

The J gene is TRBJ1-1, the V gene TRBV7-9; the D gene is possibly TRBD1 (5 bases). V lost 3 bases and J 5 bases, leaving 13 bases between the germline ends. CDR3 size: 14 residues. In germline, CDR1 is SEHNR, CDR2 FQNEAQ (reference sequence). The CDR3 protein is CASSFQGAETEAFF. The CDR3 DNA follows: TGTGCCAGCAGCTTCCAAGGGGCCGAGACTGAAGCTTTCTTT.

V and J are TRBV2 and TRBJ1-5; D perhaps matches TRBD1 (6 bases). The CDR3 is made up of 13 amino acids. CDR1 and CDR2 from the germline V gene are SNHLY and FYNNEI. V was shortened by 6 bases and J by 4 bases, with 10 bases between the two germline ends. The CDR3 DNA reads as TGTGCCAGCAGATTTAGGGGGAATCAGCCCCAGCATTTT. Its protein product is CASRFRGNQPQHF. Together with reference TRBV2 and TRBJ1-5, the CDR3 gives the full variable domain: EPEVTQTPSHQVTQMGQEVILRCVPISNHLYFYWYRQILGQKVEFLVSFYNNEISEKSEIFDDQFSVERPDGSNFTLKIRSTKLEDSAMYFCASRFRGNQPQHFGDGTRLSIL.

J is TRBJ2-1 and V is TRBV30, with 15 bases that match TRBD2. The trim removed 1 base at V and 0 bases at J, leaving 7 bases unmatched. Per germline, CDR1 GTSNPN and CDR2 SVGIG (reference sequence). CDR3 length: 19 residues. CDR3 amino acids: CAWSGGTSGRKSSYNEQFF. The CDR3 nucleotides read TGTGCCTGGAGTGGGGGGACTAGCGGGAGGAAGTCCTCCTACAATGAGCAGTTCTTC.

The chain links TRBV27 to TRBJ1-2; weak D call: TRBD1 (5 bases). V was trimmed by 0 bases and J by 2 bases, leaving 13 bases between them. The CDR3 is made up of 16 amino acids. The germline V gene has CDR1 MNHEY and CDR2 SMNVEV (reference sequence). CDR3 sequence (DNA): TGTGCCAGCAGTTTATCGGTTTTAGCAGGGAACTATGGCTACACCTTC. Residues: CASSLSVLAGNYGYTF.

This chain connects TRBV7-9 to TRBJ1-2; the D is unclear. V was trimmed by 4 bases and J by 0 bases, leaving 15 bases between them. The CDR3 is 16 amino acids. Looked up from germline, CDR1 is SEHNR and CDR2 is FQNEAQ (reference sequence). CDR3 in DNA: TGTGCCAGCAGCTCCCGTAGCGGCAGATCTAACTATGGCTACACCTTC. Protein product: CASSSRSGRSNYGYTF.

The gene calls are TRBV7-6 and TRBJ1-3; D might be TRBD1 (5 bases). Germline CDR1 is SGHVS and CDR2 is FNYEAQ. V was cut by 0 bases and J by 1 base, with 10 bases left in between. The CDR3 totals 16 residues. The CDR3 DNA follows: TGTGCCAGCAGCTTAGCCCCGGACACTTCTGGAAACACCATATATTTT. Its translation: CASSLAPDTSGNTIYF. Drawing the rest from reference TRBV7-6 and TRBJ1-3, the complete variable domain is GAGVSQSPRYKVTKRGQDVALRCDPISGHVSLYWYRQALGQGPEFLTYFNYEAQQDKSGLPNDRFSAERPEGSISTLTIQRTEQRDSAMYRCASSLAPDTSGNTIYFGEGSWLTVV.

The chain is built from TRBV29-1 and TRBJ1-1; D gene unclear. Per germline, CDR1 SQVTM and CDR2 ANQGSEA. V was cut by 2 bases and J by 0 bases, with 7 bases left in between. The CDR3 consists of 13 residues. The DNA for the CDR3 is TGCAGCGTTGAATGGCGGTTGAACACTGAAGCTTTCTTT. Protein product: CSVEWRLNTEAFF.

The CDR3 protein is CASSPGAGSGGYEQYF. The CDR3 DNA sequence: TGTGCCAGCAGCCCCGGGGCGGGGAGTGGGGGCTACGAGCAGTACTTC. The chain joins TRBV4-2 to TRBJ2-7, with D possibly matching TRBD2 (6 bases). V was pared by 4 bases and J by 3 bases, with 19 bases between. From germline, CDR1 is LGHNA and CDR2 YNFKEQ. The CDR3 runs to 16 residues.

This sequence joins TRBV7-8 and TRBJ1-5; D unclear. Looked up from germline, CDR1 is SGHVS and CDR2 is FQNEAQ. V was clipped by 1 base and J by 1 base, with 11 bases between them. The CDR3 runs 16 residues. The DNA for the CDR3 is TGTGCCAGCAGCTTAGGTGAGGGAGGAAGCAATCAGCCCCAGCATTTT. Translating gives CASSLGEGGSNQPQHF. The full variable domain, with the rest looked up from reference TRBV7-8 and TRBJ1-5, is GAGVSQSPRYKVAKRGQDVALRCDPISGHVSLFWYQQALGQGPEFLTYFQNEAQLDKSGLPSDRFFAERPEGSVSTLKIQRTQQEDSAVYLCASSLGEGGSNQPQHFGDGTRLSIL.

The chain joins TRBV5-6 to TRBJ2-3; D remains unclear. Germline CDR1 and CDR2: SGHDT and YYEEEE. The CDR3 has 14 residues. V was shortened by 5 bases and J by 2 bases, with 12 bases between the two germline ends. The CDR3: CASSLEFTTDTQYF. DNA of the CDR3: TGTGCCAGCAGTCTGGAGTTCACCACAGATACGCAGTATTTT.

This chain uses TRBV10-3 with TRBJ2-3; 8 bases line up with TRBD2. The J segment lost 3 bases and the V segment lost 5 bases, leaving 7 bases of the junction unmatched. Germline V gives CDR1 ENHRY, CDR2 SYGVKD. This CDR3 spans 15 amino acids. This CDR3 is CAISPSGSSTDTQYF. The CDR3 region has the DNA TGTGCCATCAGTCCGAGCGGGAGTAGTACAGATACGCAGTATTTT.

The genes are TRBV6-6 and TRBJ1-1; D not resolved. The CDR3 extends over 13 amino acids. The V end lost 6 bases, the J end lost 8 bases, and 16 bases lay between the germline ends. Germline CDR1 is MNHNY and CDR2 is SVGAGI (reference sequence). The CDR3, as DNA: TGTGCCAGCAGCCAACCTCCCGGGAGCGAAGCTTTCTTT. Protein sequence: CASSQPPGSEAFF.

The chain employs TRBV5-1 and TRBJ2-7; D is undetermined. CDR3 length equals 13 residues. V lost 2 bases and J lost 2, with 8 bases in between. Germline V gene data show CDR1 as SGHRS and CDR2 as YFSETQ. In nucleotides, the CDR3 is TGCGCCAGCAGCTTCGACGGAGCCTACGAGCAGTACTTC. It encodes CASSFDGAYEQYF. The variable domain in full, completed from reference TRBV5-1 and TRBJ2-7, reads KAGVTQTPRYLIKTRGQQVTLSCSPISGHRSVSWYQQTPGQGLQFLFEYFSETQRNKGNFPGRFSGRQFSNSRSEMNVSTLELGDSALYLCASSFDGAYEQYFGPGTRLTVT.

The chain recombines TRBV5-1 with TRBJ2-7, with TRBD1 as a possible D gene (6 bases). CDR1 and CDR2 (germline): SGHRS, YFSETQ. The ends were cut back, 6 bases at V and 7 bases at J, with 11 bases in the middle. The length of the CDR3 is 11 residues. CDR3 nucleotides: TGCGCCAGCACCCTCACAGGGGAGCAGTACTTC. This gives the protein CASTLTGEQYF.

The CDR3 coding sequence is TGTGCCACCAGCAGCATACAGGGTTGGGGAAACACCATATATTTT. Its protein is CATSSIQGWGNTIYF. This chain connects TRBV15 to TRBJ1-3; a possible D gene is TRBD1 (6 bases). The CDR3 covers 15 residues. V was shortened by 3 bases and J by 4 bases, with 13 bases between the two germline ends. Germline V gene data show CDR1 as LNHNV and CDR2 as YYDKDF (reference sequence).

The chain couples TRBV7-9 to TRBJ2-7, with 10 bases that match TRBD2. Germline V lookup: CDR1 SEHNR, CDR2 FQNEAQ (reference sequence). The CDR3 totals 15 residues. V dropped 3 bases and J dropped 2; count of bases not matched to a gene: 4. The CDR3 loop reads CASSFRTSGAYEQYF. CDR3 DNA sequence: TGTGCCAGCAGCTTCCGGACTAGCGGTGCCTACGAGCAGTACTTC.

A few counts support this clone. The chain couples TRBV7-2 to TRBJ2-5; the match to TRBD2 covers 9 bases. The DNA matches TRBJ2-7 better at its end, which makes the J call doubtful. Germline assignment: CDR1 SGHTA and CDR2 FQGNSA. This CDR3 spans 15 amino acids. Here the CDR3 DNA reads TGTGCCAGCAGCTATGCTAGCGGGGCCTCCTACGAGCAGTACTTC. As protein: CASSYASGASYEQYF.

This chain connects TRBV5-1 to TRBJ1-4; D not certain. CDR1 is SGHRS, CDR2 YFSETQ, per germline. Trimming left V 3 bases short and J 9 bases short, with 15 bases between. The CDR3 covers 14 residues. This CDR3 is CASSSEGSEQKLFF. The CDR3 DNA reads as TGCGCCAGCAGCTCGGAGGGAAGCGAACAAAAACTGTTTTTT.

The rearrangement joins TRBV7-7 to TRBJ2-5; D is possibly TRBD2 (5 bases). V shed 3 bases and J shed 3 bases, with 11 bases lying between them. The germline gives CDR1 SSHAT, CDR2 FNYEAQ (reference sequence). This CDR3 region has 14 residues. Written as DNA, the CDR3 is TGTGCCAGCAGCTTGGTCGGGGATGAAGAGACCCAGTACTTC. Translation gives CASSLVGDEETQYF.

The V call is TRBV6-1, the J call TRBJ2-6; no reliable D call. CDR1 is MNHNS, CDR2 SASEGT, per germline. The CDR3 loop spans 13 amino acids. V was shortened by 7 bases and J by 0 bases, with 4 bases between the two germline ends. The CDR3 loop is CASMSSGANVLTF. The CDR3 coding sequence is TGTGCCAGCATGAGCTCTGGGGCCAACGTCCTGACTTTC.

V gene TRBV5-5 combines with J gene TRBJ2-5; D remains unclear. Germline V lookup: CDR1 SGHKS, CDR2 YYEKEE (reference sequence). V shed 1 base and J shed 4 bases, with 14 bases lying between them. CDR3 size: 15 residues. Here the CDR3 reads CASSLIPRLGETQYF. The CDR3 DNA follows: TGTGCCAGCAGCTTGATTCCCAGGCTCGGAGAGACCCAGTACTTC.

This chain uses TRBV28 with TRBJ1-4; D might be TRBD1 (6 bases). V shed 3 bases and J shed 6 bases, with 14 bases lying between them. Germline V lookup: CDR1 MDHEN, CDR2 SYDVKM. The CDR3 is made up of 15 amino acids. The CDR3 spells CASSFPQGWDEKLFF. CDR3 nucleotide sequence: TGTGCCAGCAGTTTTCCGCAGGGGTGGGATGAAAAACTGTTTTTT.

The rearrangement links TRBV5-6 to TRBJ2-7; 9 nucleotides line up with TRBD1. The germline V gene has CDR1 SGHDT and CDR2 YYEEEE. J gave up 3 bases and V 4 bases, and 17 bases lay outside the gene matches. This CDR3 is 18 amino acids long. The CDR3 nucleotides are TGTGCCAGCAGCGGAAATAATCAAAACAGGGGGCGCAGCTACGAGCAGTACTTC. Translation: CASSGNNQNRGRSYEQYF.

In its sample, this clone was seen once. The chain links TRBV19 to TRBJ2-7; weak D call: TRBD1 (5 bases). Trimming removed 3 bases at V and 2 bases at J, with 17 bases between. This CDR3 spans 16 amino acids. Germline values: CDR1 LNHDA, CDR2 SQIVND (reference sequence). CDR3 protein: CASSMRWQGDTYEQYF. The CDR3 DNA reads TGTGCCAGTAGTATGCGGTGGCAGGGCGACACCTACGAGCAGTACTTC.

The table lists this clone with a few counts. The genes are TRBV5-4 and TRBJ2-3, with 8 nucleotides matching TRBD2. Germline trimming cut 4 bases from V and 0 bases from J; bases unmatched to any gene: 7. Germline assignment: CDR1 SGHNT and CDR2 YYREEE (reference sequence). The CDR3 consists of 16 residues. Here the CDR3 DNA reads TGTGCCAGCAGCCCCGGGGGGGGTACTAGCACAGATACGCAGTATTTT. It encodes CASSPGGGTSTDTQYF.

This clone was counted only a few times. V usage is TRBV7-9 and J usage is TRBJ2-3; no clear D. Germline CDR1 SEHNR, CDR2 FQNEAQ (reference sequence). The CDR3 extends over 13 amino acids. V lost 1 base to trimming and J lost 6 bases, with 8 bases between them. CDR3 protein: CASSLDSGDTQYF. CDR3 DNA: TGTGCCAGCAGCTTAGACTCCGGGGATACGCAGTATTTT.

This rearrangement joins TRBV19 to TRBJ1-2, with no clear D. V lost 7 bases and J 3 bases, leaving 15 bases between the germline ends. The CDR3 runs 14 residues. Germline CDR1 LNHDA, CDR2 SQIVND (reference sequence). The CDR3 DNA follows: TGTGCCAGTACATCTTCCAGTTTCTACTATGGCTACACCTTC. Translation gives CASTSSSFYYGYTF. Full variable domain (remainder filled in from reference TRBV19 and TRBJ1-2): DGGITQSPKYLFRKEGQNVTLSCEQNLNHDAMYWYRQDPGQGLRLIYYSQIVNDFQKGDIAEGYSVSREKKESFPLTVTSAQKNPTAFYLCASTSSSFYYGYTFGSGTRLTVV.

V and J are TRBV12-5 and TRBJ1-5; maybe TRBD1 (6 bases). This CDR3 is 14 amino acids long. Germline V lookup: CDR1 LGHNT, CDR2 FRNRAP. V dropped 1 base and J dropped 6 bases, with 10 bases sitting between them. The CDR3 bases are TGTGCTAGTGGTTTGGGGGGGCATGGTCAGCCCCAGCATTTT. It is translated as CASGLGGHGQPQHF.